This TCR beta chain was sequenced during a study of Ad26.COV2.S vaccination and SARS-CoV-2 variants. Study details: By the intramuscular route, Ad26.COV2.S was given once, or twice 56 days apart.

TCRdb keeps only in-frame clones here, not all; method: immunoSEQ multiplex PCR. The data contain about 410,000 clones, about nine tenths of them seen just once; the ten biggest clones take up about 2%. Specified treatment: 15 to 20 received Ad26.COV2.S at low or high dose, single or two shots; about 5 received placebo; per-sample allocation not given. Samples analyzed were those drawn on day 63 after the first vaccine or placebo injection. The CDR3 is made up of 13 amino acids. V lost 7 bases, J lost 2 bases, and 12 bases lay in between. The sequence came from a person aged 18-65 years who received the Ad26.COV2.S COVID-19 vaccine or a placebo. The genes are TRBV12-3 or TRBV12-4 and TRBJ2-7; D is ambiguous. Sample: peripheral blood, taken in a trial of Ad26.COV2.S vaccine versus placebo. In DNA form, the CDR3 reads TGTGCCAGCACCCCACCGGCGGCCTACGAGCAGTACTTC. Protein product: CASTPPAAYEQYF.